A single count supports the clone carrying this TCR beta chain. This specimen belongs to a study of blood T cell repertoires in COVID-19. The CDR3 contains 12 residues. Germline values: CDR1 SEHNR, CDR2 FQNEAQ (reference sequence). The V gene end was trimmed by 10 bases and the J gene end by 4 bases; junction bases not matched to a gene: 6. Within the 2 weeks before study entry, each person in the exposed group met a COVID-19 case. Study processing details: Researchers report that nucleated cell counts were estimated from reference gene primer amplification. The protocol was immunoSEQ multiplex PCR, while the TCRdb copy is restricted to in-frame clones and leaves out a portion. V and J calls and clone size are those listed in that table; D and trimming were worked out from the DNA. Seen here are around 400,000 clones, 70% to 90% observed once, and the top ten hold approximately 1.3%.

This sequence joins TRBV7-9 and TRBJ2-5; TRBD1 agrees at 7 bases. The receptor was isolated from a woman between 18 and 29 years old who had been exposed to COVID-19. Sequenced input: PBMCs or T cells enriched from blood (not recorded which). The CDR3 reads CATGQGVETQYF. The DNA for the CDR3 is TGTGCCACCGGCCAGGGGGTAGAGACCCAGTACTTC. Looking up the rest from reference TRBV7-9 and TRBJ2-5 gives the full variable domain: DTGVSQNPRHKITKRGQNVTFRCDPISEHNRLYWYRQTLGQGPEFLTYFQNEAQLEKSRLLSDRFSAERPKGSFSTLEIQRTEQGDSAMYLCATGQGVETQYFGPGTRLLVL.